This T cell receptor (beta chain) was obtained from a study of T cells in Graves' hyperthyroidism and ophthalmopathy. Study-wide results and caveats: The model anticipated ophthalmopathy a median about six months pre-onset.

V was shortened by 3 bases and J by 0 bases, with 8 bases between the two germline ends. From germline, CDR1 is LNHDA and CDR2 SQIVND (reference sequence). This CDR3 is 15 amino acids long. This clonotype has ten or more counts. Its antigen remains unknown. TCR beta CDR3 sequences were amplified from RNA transcripts. Researchers ran a first-round RT-PCR on the TCR CDR3 using the HTBI primer set. TCRdb reanalysed the multiplex PCR reads using MiXCR and keeps one entry per CDR3 protein. The repertoire includes roughly 500,000 distinct CDR3 sequences, roughly 46% of them detected once, and over 15% sits in the top ten. Researchers barred patients who had uncontrolled infection, other autoimmune disease, pregnancy or lactation. Every diagnosis used clinical symptoms, serum thyroxine and TRAb, thyroid ultrasound and orbital computed tomography.

This receptor was taken from an adult woman with Graves' disease, either hyperthyroidism or ophthalmopathy (not recorded which). The gene calls are TRBV19 and TRBJ2-2; D gene ambiguous. Material: peripheral blood or thyroid tissue (not recorded which). The CDR3 DNA is TGTGCCAGTAGTATTCTATTTGCGAACACCGGGGAGCTGTTTTTT. Its protein is CASSILFANTGELFF.